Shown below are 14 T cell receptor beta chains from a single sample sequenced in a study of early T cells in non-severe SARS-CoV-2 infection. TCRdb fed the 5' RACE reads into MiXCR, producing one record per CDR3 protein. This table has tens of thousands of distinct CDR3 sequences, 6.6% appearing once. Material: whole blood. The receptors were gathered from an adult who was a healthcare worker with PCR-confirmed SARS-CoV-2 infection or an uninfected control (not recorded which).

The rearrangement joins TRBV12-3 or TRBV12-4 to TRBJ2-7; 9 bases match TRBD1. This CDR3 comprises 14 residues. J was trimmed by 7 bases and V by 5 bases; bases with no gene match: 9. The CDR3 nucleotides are TGTGCCAGCAGTCCCGGGACAGGGACTCGTGAGCAGTACTTC. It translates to CASSPGTGTREQYF.

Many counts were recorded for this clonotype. Here the CDR3 reads CAIRPTGVETQYF. The CDR3 DNA reads as TGTGCCATCAGGCCGACAGGGGTCGAGACCCAGTACTTC. J is TRBJ2-5 and V is TRBV10-3; 8 bases are a match to TRBD1. J was trimmed by 5 bases and V by 6 bases; bases with no gene match: 5. Germline V gene lookup returns CDR1 ENHRY and CDR2 SYGVKD. The CDR3 loop spans 13 amino acids.

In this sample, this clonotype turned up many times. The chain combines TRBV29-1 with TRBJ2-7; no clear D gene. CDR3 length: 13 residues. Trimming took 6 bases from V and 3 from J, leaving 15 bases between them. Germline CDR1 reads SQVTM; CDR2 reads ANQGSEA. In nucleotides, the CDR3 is TGCAGCGTCGCGAAGAACCATAACTACGAGCAGTACTTC. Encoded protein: CSVAKNHNYEQYF.

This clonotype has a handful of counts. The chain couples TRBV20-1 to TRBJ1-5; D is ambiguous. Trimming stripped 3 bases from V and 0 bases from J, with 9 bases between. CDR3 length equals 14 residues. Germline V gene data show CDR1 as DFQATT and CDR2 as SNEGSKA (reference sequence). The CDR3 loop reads CSASSGYSNQPQHF. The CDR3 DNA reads TGCAGTGCTAGCTCGGGATATAGCAATCAGCCCCAGCATTTT.

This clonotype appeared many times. The CDR3: CSVARSGGGTEAFF. In nucleotides, the CDR3 is TGCAGCGTTGCCCGCAGTGGAGGGGGTACTGAAGCTTTCTTT. The gene calls are TRBV29-1 and TRBJ1-1; tentatively, D is TRBD1 (6 bases). The V and J ends lost 4 bases and 5 bases respectively, with 17 bases between them. The germline gives CDR1 SQVTM, CDR2 ANQGSEA. This CDR3 is 14 amino acids long.

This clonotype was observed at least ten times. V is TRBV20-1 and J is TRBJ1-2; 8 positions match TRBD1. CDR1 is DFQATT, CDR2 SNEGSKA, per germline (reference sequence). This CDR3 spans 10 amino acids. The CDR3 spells CSPGGAGYTF. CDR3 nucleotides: TGCAGCCCAGGGGGCGCAGGCTACACCTTC.

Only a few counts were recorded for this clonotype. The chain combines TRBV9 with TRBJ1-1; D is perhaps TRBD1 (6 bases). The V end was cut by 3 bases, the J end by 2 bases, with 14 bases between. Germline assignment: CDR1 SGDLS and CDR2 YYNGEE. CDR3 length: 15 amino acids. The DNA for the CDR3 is TGTGCCAGCAGCGAGTGGGGGCAGATAAACACTGAAGCTTTCTTT. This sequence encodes CASSEWGQINTEAFF. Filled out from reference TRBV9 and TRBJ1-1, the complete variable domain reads DSGVTQTPKHLITATGQRVTLRCSPRSGDLSVYWYQQSLDQGLQFLIQYYNGEERAKGNILERFSAQQFPDLHSELNLSSLELGDSALYFCASSEWGQINTEAFFGQGTRLTVV.

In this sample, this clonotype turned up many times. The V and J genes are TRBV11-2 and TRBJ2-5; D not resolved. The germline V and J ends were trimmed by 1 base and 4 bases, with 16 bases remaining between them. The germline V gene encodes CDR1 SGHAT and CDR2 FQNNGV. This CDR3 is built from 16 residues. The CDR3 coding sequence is TGTGCCAGCAGCTTAGGATCCCGGAGCCGTCGAGAGACCCAGTACTTC. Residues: CASSLGSRSRRETQYF. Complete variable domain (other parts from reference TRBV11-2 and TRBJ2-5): EAGVAQSPRYKIIEKRQSVAFWCNPISGHATLYWYQQILGQGPKLLIQFQNNGVVDDSQLPKDRFSAERLKGVDSTLKIQPAKLEDSAVYLCASSLGSRSRRETQYFGPGTRLLVL.

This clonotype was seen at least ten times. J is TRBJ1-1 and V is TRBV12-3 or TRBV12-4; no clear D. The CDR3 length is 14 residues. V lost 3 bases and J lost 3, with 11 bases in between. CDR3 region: CASSFAGSDTEAFF. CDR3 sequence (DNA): TGTGCCAGCAGTTTCGCGGGCTCCGACACTGAAGCTTTCTTT.

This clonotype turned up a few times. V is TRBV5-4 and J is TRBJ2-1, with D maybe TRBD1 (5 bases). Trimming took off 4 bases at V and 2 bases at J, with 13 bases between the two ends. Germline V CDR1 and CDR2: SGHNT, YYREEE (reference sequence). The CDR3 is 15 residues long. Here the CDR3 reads CASSTNPTAYNEQFF. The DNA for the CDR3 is TGTGCCAGCAGCACCAACCCGACAGCCTACAATGAGCAGTTCTTC.

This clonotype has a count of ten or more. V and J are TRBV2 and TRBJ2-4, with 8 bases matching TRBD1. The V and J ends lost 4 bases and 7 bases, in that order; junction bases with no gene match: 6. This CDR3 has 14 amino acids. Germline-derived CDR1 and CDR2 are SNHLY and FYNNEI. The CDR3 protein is CASSGLDRENIQYF. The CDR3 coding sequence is TGTGCCAGCAGTGGGTTGGACAGGGAGAACATTCAGTACTTC.

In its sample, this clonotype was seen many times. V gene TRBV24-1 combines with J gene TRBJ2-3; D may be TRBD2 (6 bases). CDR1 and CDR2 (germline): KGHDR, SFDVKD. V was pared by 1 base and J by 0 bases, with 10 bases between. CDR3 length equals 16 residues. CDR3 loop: CATSDLGGGSTDTQYF. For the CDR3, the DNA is TGTGCCACCAGTGATTTAGGAGGAGGGAGCACAGATACGCAGTATTTT.

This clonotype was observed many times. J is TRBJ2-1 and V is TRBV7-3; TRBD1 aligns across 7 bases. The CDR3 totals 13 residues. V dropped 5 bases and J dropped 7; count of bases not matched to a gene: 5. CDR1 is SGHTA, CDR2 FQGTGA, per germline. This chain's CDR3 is CASSPTGLNEQFF. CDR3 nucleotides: TGTGCCAGCAGCCCGACAGGGCTTAATGAGCAGTTCTTC.

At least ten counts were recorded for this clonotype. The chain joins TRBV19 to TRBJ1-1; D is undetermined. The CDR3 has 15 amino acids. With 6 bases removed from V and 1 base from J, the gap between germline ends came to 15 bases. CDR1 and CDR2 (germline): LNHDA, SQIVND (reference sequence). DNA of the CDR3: TGTGCCAGTAGCATAAGTTCCGTGGAGAACACTGAAGCTTTCTTT. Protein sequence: CASSISSVENTEAFF. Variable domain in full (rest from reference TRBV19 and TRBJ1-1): DGGITQSPKYLFRKEGQNVTLSCEQNLNHDAMYWYRQDPGQGLRLIYYSQIVNDFQKGDIAEGYSVSREKKESFPLTVTSAQKNPTAFYLCASSISSVENTEAFFGQGTRLTVV.